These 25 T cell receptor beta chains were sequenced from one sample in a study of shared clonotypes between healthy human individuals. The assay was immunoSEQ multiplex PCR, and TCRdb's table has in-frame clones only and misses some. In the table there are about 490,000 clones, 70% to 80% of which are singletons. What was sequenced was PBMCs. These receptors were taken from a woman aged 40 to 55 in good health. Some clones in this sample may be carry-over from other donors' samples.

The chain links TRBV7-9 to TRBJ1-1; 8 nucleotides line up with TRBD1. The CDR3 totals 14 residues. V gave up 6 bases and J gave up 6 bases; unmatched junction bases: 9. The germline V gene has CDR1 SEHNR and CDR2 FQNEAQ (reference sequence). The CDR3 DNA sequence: TGTGCCAGCAGGCCAGGGGGCGAGGTGGCTGAAGCTTTCTTT. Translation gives CASRPGGEVAEAFF.

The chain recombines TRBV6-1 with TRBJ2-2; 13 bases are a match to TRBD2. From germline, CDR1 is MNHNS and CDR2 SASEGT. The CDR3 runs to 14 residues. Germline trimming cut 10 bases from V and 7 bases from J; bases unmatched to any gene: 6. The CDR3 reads CATPGLAGVGELFF. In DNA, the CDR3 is TGTGCCACTCCTGGACTAGCGGGAGTCGGGGAGCTGTTTTTT.

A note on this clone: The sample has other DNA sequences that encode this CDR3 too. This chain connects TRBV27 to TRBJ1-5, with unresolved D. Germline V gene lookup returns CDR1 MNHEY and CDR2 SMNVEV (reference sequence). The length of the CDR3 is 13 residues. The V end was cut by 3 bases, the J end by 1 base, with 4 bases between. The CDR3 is CASSLFSNQPQHF. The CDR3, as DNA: TGTGCCAGCAGTTTGTTCAGCAATCAGCCCCAGCATTTT.

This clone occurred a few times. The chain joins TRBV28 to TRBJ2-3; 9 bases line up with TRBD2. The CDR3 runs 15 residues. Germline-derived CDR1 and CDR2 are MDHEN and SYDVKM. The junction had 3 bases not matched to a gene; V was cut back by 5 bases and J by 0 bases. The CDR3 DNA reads TGTGCCAGCAGTCGGACTAGCGACAGCACAGATACGCAGTATTTT. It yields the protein CASSRTSDSTDTQYF.

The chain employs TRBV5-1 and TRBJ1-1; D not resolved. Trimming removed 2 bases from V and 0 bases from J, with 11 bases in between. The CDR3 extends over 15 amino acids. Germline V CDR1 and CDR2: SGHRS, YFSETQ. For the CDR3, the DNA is TGCGCCAGCAGCTTTAGTGGGGTAATGAACACTGAAGCTTTCTTT. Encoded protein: CASSFSGVMNTEAFF.

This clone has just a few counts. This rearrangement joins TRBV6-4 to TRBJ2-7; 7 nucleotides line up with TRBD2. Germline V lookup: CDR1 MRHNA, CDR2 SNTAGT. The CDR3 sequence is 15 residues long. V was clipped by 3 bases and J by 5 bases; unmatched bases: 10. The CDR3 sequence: CASSDALDGRNEQYF. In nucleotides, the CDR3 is TGTGCCAGCAGTGATGCCCTAGACGGGAGGAACGAGCAGTACTTC.

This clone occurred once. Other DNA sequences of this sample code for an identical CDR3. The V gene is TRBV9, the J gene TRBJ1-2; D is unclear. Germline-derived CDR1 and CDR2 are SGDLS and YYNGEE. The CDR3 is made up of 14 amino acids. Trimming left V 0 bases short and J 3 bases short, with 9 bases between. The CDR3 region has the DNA TGTGCCAGCAGCGTAGGCCGGGGAGACTATGGCTACACCTTC. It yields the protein CASSVGRGDYGYTF. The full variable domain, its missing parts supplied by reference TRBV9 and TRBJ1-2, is DSGVTQTPKHLITATGQRVTLRCSPRSGDLSVYWYQQSLDQGLQFLIQYYNGEERAKGNILERFSAQQFPDLHSELNLSSLELGDSALYFCASSVGRGDYGYTFGSGTRLTVV.

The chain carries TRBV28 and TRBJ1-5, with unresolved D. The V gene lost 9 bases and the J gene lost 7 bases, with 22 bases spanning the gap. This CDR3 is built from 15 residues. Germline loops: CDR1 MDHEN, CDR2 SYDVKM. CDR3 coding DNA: TGTGCCAGTAAGCTACTCCAAGTGGGTAAGCAGCCCCAGCATTTT. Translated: CASKLLQVGKQPQHF.

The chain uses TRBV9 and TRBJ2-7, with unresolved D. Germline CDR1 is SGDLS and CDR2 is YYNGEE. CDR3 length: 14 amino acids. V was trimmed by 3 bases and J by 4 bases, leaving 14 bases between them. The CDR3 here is CASSATGSDYEQYF. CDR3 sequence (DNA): TGTGCCAGCAGCGCGACCGGGTCCGATTACGAGCAGTACTTC.

CDR3 nucleotides: TGTGCCAGCAGCTCTACCTACGAGCAGTACTTC. It translates to CASSSTYEQYF. The gene calls are TRBV7-8 and TRBJ2-7; D unresolved. Germline V gene lookup returns CDR1 SGHVS and CDR2 FQNEAQ. Trimming cost V 4 bases and J 2 bases, with 3 bases left between them. There are 11 residues in the CDR3.

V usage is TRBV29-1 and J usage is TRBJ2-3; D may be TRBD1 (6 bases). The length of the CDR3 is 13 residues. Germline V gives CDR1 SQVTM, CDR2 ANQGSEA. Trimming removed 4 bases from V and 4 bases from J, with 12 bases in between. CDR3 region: CSVGHREADTQYF. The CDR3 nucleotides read TGCAGCGTTGGCCACAGGGAAGCAGATACGCAGTATTTT.

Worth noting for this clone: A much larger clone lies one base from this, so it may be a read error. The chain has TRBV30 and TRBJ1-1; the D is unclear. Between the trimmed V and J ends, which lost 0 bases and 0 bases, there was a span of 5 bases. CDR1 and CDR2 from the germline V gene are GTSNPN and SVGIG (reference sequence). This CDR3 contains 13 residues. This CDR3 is CAWSVGMNTEAFF. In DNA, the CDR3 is TGTGCCTGGAGTGTTGGGATGAACACTGAAGCTTTCTTT.

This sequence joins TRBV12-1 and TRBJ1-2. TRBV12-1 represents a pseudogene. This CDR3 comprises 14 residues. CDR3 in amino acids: CASSLGGYDYGYTF. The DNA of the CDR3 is TGTGCCAGCAGCTTGGGGGGGTACGACTATGGCTACACCTTC.

The CDR3 DNA is TGTGCCATCAGCCAAGGAGAGGGCGGTGTGGCTAATGAAAAACTGTTTTTT. Translated, it gives CAISQGEGGVANEKLFF. The chain couples TRBV10-3 to TRBJ1-4; D gene unclear. The CDR3 is 17 residues long. CDR1 and CDR2 (germline): ENHRY, SYGVKD. V lost 6 bases and J 3 bases, leaving 20 bases between the germline ends.

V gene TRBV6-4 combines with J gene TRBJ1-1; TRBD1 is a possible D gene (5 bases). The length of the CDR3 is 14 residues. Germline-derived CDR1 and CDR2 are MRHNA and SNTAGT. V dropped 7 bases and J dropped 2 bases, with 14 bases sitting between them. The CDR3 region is CASKLQVSNTEAFF. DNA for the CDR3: TGTGCCAGCAAACTACAGGTCTCAAACACTGAAGCTTTCTTT.

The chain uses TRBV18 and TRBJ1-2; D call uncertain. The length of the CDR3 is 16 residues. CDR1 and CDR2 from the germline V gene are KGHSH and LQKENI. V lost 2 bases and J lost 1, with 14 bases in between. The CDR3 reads CASSPGDTISNYGYTF. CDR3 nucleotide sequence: TGTGCCAGCTCACCAGGAGACACCATAAGTAACTATGGCTACACCTTC. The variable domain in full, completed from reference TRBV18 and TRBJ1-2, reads NAGVMQNPRHLVRRRGQEARLRCSPMKGHSHVYWYRQLPEEGLKFMVYLQKENIIDESGMPKERFSAEFPKEGPSILRIQQVVRGDSAAYFCASSPGDTISNYGYTFGSGTRLTVV.

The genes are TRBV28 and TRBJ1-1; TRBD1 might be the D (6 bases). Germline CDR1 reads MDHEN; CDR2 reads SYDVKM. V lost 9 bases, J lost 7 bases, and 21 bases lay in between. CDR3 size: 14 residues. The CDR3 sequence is CASYSQGAYNEAFF. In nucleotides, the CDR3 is TGTGCCAGTTACTCACAGGGCGCCTATAATGAAGCTTTCTTT.

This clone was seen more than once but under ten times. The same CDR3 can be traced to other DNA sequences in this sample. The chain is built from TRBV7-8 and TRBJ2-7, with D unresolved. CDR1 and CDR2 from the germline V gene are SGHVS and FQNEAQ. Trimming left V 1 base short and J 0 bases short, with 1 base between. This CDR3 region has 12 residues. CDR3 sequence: CASSLGSYEQYF. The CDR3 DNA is TGTGCCAGCAGCTTAGGCTCCTACGAGCAGTACTTC.

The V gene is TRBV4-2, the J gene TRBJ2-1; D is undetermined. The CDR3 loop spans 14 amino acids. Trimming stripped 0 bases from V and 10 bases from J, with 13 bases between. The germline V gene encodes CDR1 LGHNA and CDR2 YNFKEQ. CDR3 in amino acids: CASSQEETSREQFF. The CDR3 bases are TGTGCCAGCAGCCAAGAAGAGACCTCGAGAGAGCAGTTCTTC.

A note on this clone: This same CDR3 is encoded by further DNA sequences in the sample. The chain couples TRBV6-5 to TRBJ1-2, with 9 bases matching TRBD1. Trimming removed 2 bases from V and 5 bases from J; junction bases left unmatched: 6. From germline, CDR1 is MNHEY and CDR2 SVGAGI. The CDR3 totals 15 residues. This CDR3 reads CASSYHRDRDYGYTF. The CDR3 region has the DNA TGTGCCAGCAGTTACCACCGGGACAGGGATTATGGCTACACCTTC.

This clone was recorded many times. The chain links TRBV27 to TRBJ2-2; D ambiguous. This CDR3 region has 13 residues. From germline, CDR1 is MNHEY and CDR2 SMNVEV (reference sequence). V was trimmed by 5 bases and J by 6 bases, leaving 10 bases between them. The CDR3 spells CASSPSTPGELFF. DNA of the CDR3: TGTGCCAGCAGTCCTTCAACACCCGGGGAGCTGTTTTTT.

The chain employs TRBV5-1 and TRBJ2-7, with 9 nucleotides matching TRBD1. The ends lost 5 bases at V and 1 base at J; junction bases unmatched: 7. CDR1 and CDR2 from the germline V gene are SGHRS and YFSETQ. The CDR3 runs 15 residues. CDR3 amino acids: CASSFAGTGSYEQYF. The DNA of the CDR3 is TGCGCCAGCAGTTTTGCCGGGACAGGGTCCTACGAGCAGTACTTC.

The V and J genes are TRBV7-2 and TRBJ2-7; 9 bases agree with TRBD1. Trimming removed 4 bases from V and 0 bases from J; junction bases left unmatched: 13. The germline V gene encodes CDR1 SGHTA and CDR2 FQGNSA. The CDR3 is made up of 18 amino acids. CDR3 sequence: CASSWFTGGASRSYEQYF. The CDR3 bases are TGTGCCAGCAGCTGGTTCACAGGGGGCGCGTCCCGCTCCTACGAGCAGTACTTC.

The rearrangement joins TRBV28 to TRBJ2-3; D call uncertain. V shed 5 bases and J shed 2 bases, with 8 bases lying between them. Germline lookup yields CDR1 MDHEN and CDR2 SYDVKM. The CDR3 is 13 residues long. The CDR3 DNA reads TGTGCCAGCAGTACACCTCCCACAGATACGCAGTATTTT. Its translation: CASSTPPTDTQYF.

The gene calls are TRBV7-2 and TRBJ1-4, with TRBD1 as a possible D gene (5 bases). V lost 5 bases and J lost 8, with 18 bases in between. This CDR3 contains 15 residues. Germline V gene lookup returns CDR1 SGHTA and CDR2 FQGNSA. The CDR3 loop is CASSPAGAGWEKLFF. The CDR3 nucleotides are TGTGCCAGCAGCCCCGCCGGGGCGGGGTGGGAAAAACTGTTTTTT. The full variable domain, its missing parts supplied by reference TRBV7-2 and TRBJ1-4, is GAGVSQSPSNKVTEKGKDVELRCDPISGHTALYWYRQSLGQGLEFLIYFQGNSAPDKSGLPSDRFSAERTGGSVSTLTIQRTQQEDSAVYLCASSPAGAGWEKLFFGSGTQLSVL.